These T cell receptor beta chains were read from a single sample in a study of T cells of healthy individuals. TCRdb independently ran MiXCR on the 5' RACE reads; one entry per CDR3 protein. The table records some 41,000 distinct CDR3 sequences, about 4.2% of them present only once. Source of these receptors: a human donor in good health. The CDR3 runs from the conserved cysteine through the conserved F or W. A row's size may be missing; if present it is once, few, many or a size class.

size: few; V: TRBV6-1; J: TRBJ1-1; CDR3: CASSDSSNTEAFF
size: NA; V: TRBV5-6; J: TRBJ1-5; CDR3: CASSLGPSSNQPQHF
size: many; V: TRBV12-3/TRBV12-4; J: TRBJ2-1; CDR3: CASRELAGVPYNEQFF
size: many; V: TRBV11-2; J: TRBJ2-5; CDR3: CASSLGSSQETQYF
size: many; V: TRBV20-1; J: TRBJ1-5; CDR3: CSARRHRENQPQHF
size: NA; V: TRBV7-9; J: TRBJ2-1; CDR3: CASSLGETGQFF
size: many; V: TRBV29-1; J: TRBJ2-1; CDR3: CSVEDRLAGYYNEQFF
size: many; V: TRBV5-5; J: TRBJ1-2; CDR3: CASSKAGTPTYGYTF
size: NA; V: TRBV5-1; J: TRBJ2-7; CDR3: CASSLGSGDEQYF
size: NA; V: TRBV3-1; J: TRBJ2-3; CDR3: CASRLNLGDTQYF
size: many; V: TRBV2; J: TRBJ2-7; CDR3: CASTPHEQYF